A single sample is the source of the 28 T cell receptor beta chains below, sequenced in a study of blood T cell repertoires in COVID-19. Clones were read by immunoSEQ multiplex PCR, and TCRdb kept only the in-frame ones, dropping some. The sample records more than 200,000 clones, under 90% being singletons. Sequencing was performed on peripheral blood. Receptor source: a woman older than 75 with COVID-19, enrolled during active disease.

This clone was found once. The chain combines TRBV18 with TRBJ2-1, with D possibly being TRBD1 (5 bases). Trimming took 2 bases from V and 8 from J, leaving 10 bases between them. The V gene's germline CDR1 is KGHSH and CDR2 LQKENI. This CDR3 comprises 13 residues. For the CDR3, the DNA is TGTGCCAGCTCACCAGGGCAGGGCTATGAGCAGTTCTTC. Translation gives CASSPGQGYEQFF.

This clone turned up a few times. This chain connects TRBV7-3 to TRBJ2-2; 8 bases are a match to TRBD1. Trimming cost V 8 bases and J 4 bases; bases outside gene matches: 6. The CDR3 consists of 14 residues. CDR1 is SGHTA, CDR2 FQGTGA, per germline. The CDR3 region is CASGPTGGTGELFF. CDR3 sequence (DNA): TGTGCCAGCGGCCCCACAGGGGGCACCGGGGAGCTGTTTTTT.

This clone was picked up one time. The chain uses TRBV10-3 and TRBJ1-2, with 10 bases matching TRBD1. Unmatched junction bases numbered 10, after V lost 4 bases and J lost 2 bases. The CDR3 runs to 17 residues. The germline CDR1 and CDR2 sequences are ENHRY and SYGVKD. The CDR3 here is CAISVSGQGIANYGYTF. The CDR3 nucleotides read TGTGCCATCAGTGTATCGGGACAGGGGATCGCAAACTATGGCTACACCTTC.

V usage is TRBV7-2 and J usage is TRBJ2-7; 9 bases map to TRBD1. This CDR3 spans 11 amino acids. The germline gives CDR1 SGHTA, CDR2 FQGNSA. V dropped 5 bases and J dropped 9; count of bases not matched to a gene: 2. DNA for the CDR3: TGTGCCAGCAGCCCGGACAGGGGGCAGTACTTC. Its protein is CASSPDRGQYF.

The chain uses TRBV19 and TRBJ1-1; D is perhaps TRBD1 (5 bases). CDR1 is LNHDA and CDR2 is SQIVND in the germline V gene (reference sequence). The CDR3 loop spans 14 amino acids. Between the trimmed V and J ends, which lost 7 bases and 1 base, there was a span of 13 bases. The CDR3 nucleotides read TGTGCCAGTAAGGGTCAGGGAAGGAACACTGAAGCTTTCTTT. It codes for CASKGQGRNTEAFF.

This clone was observed a few times. The chain couples TRBV7-2 to TRBJ2-7; tentative D call: TRBD2 (6 bases). The CDR3 spans 14 residues. The V end was cut by 4 bases, the J end by 7 bases, with 17 bases between. Looked up from germline, CDR1 is SGHTA and CDR2 is FQGNSA. CDR3 region: CASSSDSTGREQYF. CDR3 DNA sequence: TGTGCCAGCAGCTCGGACTCCACGGGGAGGGAGCAGTACTTC.

This chain uses TRBV18 with TRBJ2-1; 7 bases align to TRBD2. Germline CDR1 KGHSH, CDR2 LQKENI. Trimming removed 5 bases from V and 3 bases from J; junction bases left unmatched: 7. The CDR3 consists of 15 residues. CDR3 coding DNA: TGTGCCAGCTCAGCAAACGGGGGGTACTACAATGAGCAGTTCTTC. This encodes CASSANGGYYNEQFF.

This clone was found once. V usage is TRBV20-1 and J usage is TRBJ2-7, with D possibly matching TRBD2 (6 bases). The germline CDR1 and CDR2 sequences are DFQATT and SNEGSKA (reference sequence). CDR3 size: 11 residues. The V end lost 6 bases, the J end lost 6 bases, and 12 bases lay between the germline ends. Written as DNA, the CDR3 is TGCAGTGCGCGTGCGGGGAGCGAGCAGTACTTC. It encodes CSARAGSEQYF.

V is TRBV6-5 and J is TRBJ1-4, with TRBD1 matching 7 bases. Germline assignment: CDR1 MNHEY and CDR2 SVGAGI. V gave up 10 bases and J gave up 8 bases; unmatched junction bases: 10. The CDR3 totals 13 residues. The CDR3 nucleotides read TGTGCCACCAGAGACAGGGTTCGAGAAAAACTGTTTTTT. It codes for CATRDRVREKLFF.

The gene calls are TRBV5-4 and TRBJ1-2; 9 bases align to TRBD1. The germline gives CDR1 SGHNT, CDR2 YYREEE (reference sequence). Germline trimming cut 4 bases from V and 1 base from J; bases unmatched to any gene: 5. CDR3 length: 15 amino acids. The chain's CDR3 is CASSQTDRGNYGYTF. The CDR3 region has the DNA TGTGCCAGCAGCCAAACGGACAGGGGTAACTATGGCTACACCTTC.

This clone was picked up one time. The chain carries TRBV7-9 and TRBJ2-1; 7 bases map to TRBD1. V lost 7 bases and J lost 7; bases outside the gene matches: 19. This CDR3 has 17 residues. The germline V gene has CDR1 SEHNR and CDR2 FQNEAQ (reference sequence). CDR3 bases: TGTGCCAGCAACACCCTTAAGATGACAGGGAAACTTAATGAGCAGTTCTTC. Protein: CASNTLKMTGKLNEQFF.

V usage is TRBV2 and J usage is TRBJ1-3, with 7 bases matching TRBD1. From germline, CDR1 is SNHLY and CDR2 FYNNEI. The CDR3 loop spans 15 amino acids. The V and J ends lost 7 bases and 0 bases, in that order; junction bases with no gene match: 6. CDR3 DNA sequence: TGTGCCAGCAAGGGACAGCAATTCTCTGGAAACACCATATATTTT. It yields the protein CASKGQQFSGNTIYF.

A few counts support this clone. This rearrangement joins TRBV5-5 to TRBJ1-5, with 7 bases matching TRBD1. Germline loops: CDR1 SGHKS, CDR2 YYEKEE (reference sequence). This CDR3 comprises 14 residues. The trim removed 2 bases at V and 7 bases at J, leaving 6 bases unmatched. DNA of the CDR3: TGTGCCAGCAGCTTATATACAGGGGAGCAGCCCCAGCATTTT. Its translation is CASSLYTGEQPQHF.

The chain has TRBV9 and TRBJ2-5; the D gene is possibly TRBD2 (6 bases). This CDR3 spans 15 amino acids. Germline V gene lookup returns CDR1 SGDLS and CDR2 YYNGEE. V lost 0 bases and J lost 4, with 13 bases in between. The CDR3 bases are TGTGCCAGCAGCGTAGCGGTCGGACTAAGAGAGACCCAGTACTTC. Translation gives CASSVAVGLRETQYF.

CDR3 sequence (DNA): TGTGCCAGCAGCCAAGGTAGTAGCGGGGATCTGGCTCAGTATTTT. Translated, it gives CASSQGSSGDLAQYF. The chain recombines TRBV3-1 (or the pseudogene TRBV3-2) with TRBJ2-3, with TRBD2 matching 8 bases. The CDR3 is made up of 15 amino acids. With V trimmed by 1 base and J by 12 bases, 12 bases remained unmatched. Germline loops: CDR1 LGHDT, CDR2 YNNKEL (reference sequence).

This chain joins TRBV7-9 and TRBJ1-1, with 7 bases aligning to TRBD1. The germline CDR1 and CDR2 sequences are SEHNR and FQNEAQ (reference sequence). The CDR3 loop spans 14 amino acids. Germline trimming cut 5 bases from V and 2 bases from J; bases unmatched to any gene: 5. The DNA of the CDR3 is TGTGCCAGCAGCCCAAACAGGGGTAACACTGAAGCTTTCTTT. Translated: CASSPNRGNTEAFF.

The V call is TRBV13, the J call TRBJ1-2; D gene uncertain. V lost 5 bases to trimming and J lost 6 bases, with 7 bases between them. Looked up from germline, CDR1 is PRHDT and CDR2 is FYEKMQ (reference sequence). This CDR3 comprises 11 residues. This CDR3 reads CASSQRDGYTF. The CDR3 coding sequence is TGTGCCAGCAGCCAGAGGGATGGCTACACCTTC.

This sequence joins TRBV18 and TRBJ2-5; D remains ambiguous. Germline loops: CDR1 KGHSH, CDR2 LQKENI. Trimming removed 0 bases at V and 1 base at J, with 6 bases between. There are 14 residues in the CDR3. CDR3 DNA sequence: TGTGCCAGCTCACCACCGCCAGGCCAAGAGACCCAGTACTTC. It specifies CASSPPPGQETQYF.

The V call is TRBV5-4, the J call TRBJ2-1; possibly TRBD2 for D (6 bases). This CDR3 contains 14 residues. V shed 7 bases and J shed 1 base, with 12 bases lying between them. Looked up from germline, CDR1 is SGHNT and CDR2 is YYREEE (reference sequence). In nucleotides, the CDR3 is TGTGCCAGCTCTTGGGGGGATTCCTACAATGAGCAGTTCTTC. Amino acids: CASSWGDSYNEQFF.

The rearrangement uses TRBV10-3 and TRBJ1-2; D unresolved. This CDR3 spans 12 amino acids. Germline CDR1 is ENHRY and CDR2 is SYGVKD. Trimming took off 5 bases at V and 6 bases at J, with 10 bases between the two ends. The DNA for the CDR3 is TGTGCCATCAGTACCGACGGGAATGGCTACACCTTC. Translation gives CAISTDGNGYTF.

This chain uses TRBV19 with TRBJ2-2, with TRBD2 as a possible D gene (7 bases). The CDR3 runs to 16 residues. Trimming stripped 2 bases from V and 13 bases from J, with 23 bases between. In germline, CDR1 is LNHDA, CDR2 SQIVND (reference sequence). The CDR3, as DNA: TGTGCCAGTAGTATAATATCGGGGGGCCACCCGAAGAGGCTGTTTTTT. Its translation: CASSIISGGHPKRLFF. Combining the CDR3 with reference TRBV19 and TRBJ2-2 gives the whole variable domain DGGITQSPKYLFRKEGQNVTLSCEQNLNHDAMYWYRQDPGQGLRLIYYSQIVNDFQKGDIAEGYSVSREKKESFPLTVTSAQKNPTAFYLCASSIISGGHPKRLFFGEGSRLTVL.

This chain uses TRBV7-2 with TRBJ2-3; 10 positions agree with TRBD2. V lost 0 bases to trimming and J lost 0 bases; unmatched junction nucleotides: 9. There are 19 residues in the CDR3. From germline, CDR1 is SGHTA and CDR2 FQGNSA. This CDR3 reads CASSLASRSGGGSTDTQYF. The CDR3 DNA is TGTGCCAGCAGCTTAGCTTCCCGGAGCGGGGGGGGGAGCACAGATACGCAGTATTTT.

The V call is TRBV5-8, the J call TRBJ1-1, with no clear D. CDR3 length equals 12 residues. The V end was cut by 10 bases, the J end by 2 bases, with 12 bases between. Germline CDR1 reads SGHTS; CDR2 reads YDEGEE. In DNA form, the CDR3 reads TGTGCCGGAGGACGGATCAACACTGAAGCTTTCTTT. It translates to CAGGRINTEAFF.

The V gene is TRBV28, the J gene TRBJ1-4; D uncertain. The CDR3 runs to 12 residues. Germline CDR1 is MDHEN and CDR2 is SYDVKM. The V and J ends lost 4 bases and 5 bases respectively, with 5 bases between them. The CDR3 region is CASSSSNEKLFF. The CDR3 nucleotides read TGTGCCAGCAGTTCCTCGAATGAAAAACTGTTTTTT.

There are a few counts of this clone. V and J are TRBV19 and TRBJ1-5; 8 bases are a match to TRBD1. The CDR3 contains 13 residues. Germline trimming cut 5 bases from V and 5 bases from J; bases unmatched to any gene: 2. The germline gives CDR1 LNHDA, CDR2 SQIVND (reference sequence). CDR3: CASSPDRDQPQHF. The CDR3 bases are TGTGCCAGTAGTCCGGACAGGGATCAGCCCCAGCATTTT.

This clone has a single count. The chain uses TRBV6-1 and TRBJ1-6, with D unresolved. Germline CDR1 and CDR2: MNHNS and SASEGT. This CDR3 spans 14 amino acids. Trimming cost V 1 base and J 10 bases, with 11 bases left between them. The CDR3 region is CASSEGFSTSPLHF. CDR3 nucleotide sequence: TGTGCCAGCAGTGAAGGTTTCTCGACATCACCCCTCCACTTT.

The V and J genes are TRBV4-1 and TRBJ1-2; D might be TRBD1 (6 bases). CDR3 length equals 14 residues. Germline values: CDR1 MGHRA, CDR2 YSYEKL. V lost 4 bases to trimming and J lost 4 bases, with 13 bases between them. The CDR3 spells CASSRITGSYGYTF. The CDR3, as DNA: TGCGCCAGCAGCCGCATTACAGGGAGCTATGGCTACACCTTC.

This clone is a singleton in its sample. The rearrangement uses TRBV3-1 (or the pseudogene TRBV3-2) and TRBJ1-3; 7 bases are a match to TRBD1. V gave up 6 bases and J gave up 8 bases; unmatched junction bases: 7. The CDR3 spans 13 residues. Germline CDR1 reads LGHDT; CDR2 reads YNNKEL (reference sequence). The CDR3 spells CASSRAGGHTIYF. In DNA, the CDR3 is TGTGCCAGCAGTAGAGCAGGGGGGCACACCATATATTTT.